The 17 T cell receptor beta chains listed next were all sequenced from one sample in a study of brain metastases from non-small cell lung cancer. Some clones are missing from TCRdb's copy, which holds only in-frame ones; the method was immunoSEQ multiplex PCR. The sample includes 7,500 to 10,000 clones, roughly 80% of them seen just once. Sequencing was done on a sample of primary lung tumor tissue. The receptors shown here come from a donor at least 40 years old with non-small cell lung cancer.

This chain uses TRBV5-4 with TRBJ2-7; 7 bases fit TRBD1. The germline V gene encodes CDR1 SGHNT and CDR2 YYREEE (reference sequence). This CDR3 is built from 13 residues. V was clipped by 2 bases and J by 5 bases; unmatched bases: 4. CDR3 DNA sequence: TGTGCCAGCAGCTTATACAGGGGCCACGAGCAGTACTTC. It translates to CASSLYRGHEQYF.

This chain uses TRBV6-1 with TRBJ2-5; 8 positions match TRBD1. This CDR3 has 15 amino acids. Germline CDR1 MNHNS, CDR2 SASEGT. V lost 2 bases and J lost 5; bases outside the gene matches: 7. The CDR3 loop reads CASSEQPGGTETQYF. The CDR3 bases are TGTGCCAGCAGTGAACAGCCAGGGGGCACGGAGACCCAGTACTTC.

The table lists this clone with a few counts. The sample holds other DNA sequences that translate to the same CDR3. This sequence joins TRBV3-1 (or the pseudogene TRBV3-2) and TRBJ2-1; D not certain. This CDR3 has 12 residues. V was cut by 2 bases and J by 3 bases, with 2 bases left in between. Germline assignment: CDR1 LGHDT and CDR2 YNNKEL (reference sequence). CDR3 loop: CASSQIYNEQFF. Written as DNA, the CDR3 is TGTGCCAGCAGCCAAATCTACAATGAGCAGTTCTTC.

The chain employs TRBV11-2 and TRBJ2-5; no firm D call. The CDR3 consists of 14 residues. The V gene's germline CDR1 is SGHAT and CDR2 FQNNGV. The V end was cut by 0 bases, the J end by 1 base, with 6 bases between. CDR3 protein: CASSLEGPQETQYF. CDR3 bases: TGTGCCAGCAGCTTAGAAGGCCCCCAAGAGACCCAGTACTTC.

DNA of the CDR3: TGTGCCAGCAGCGTAGAAGAAGGGACTGAAGCTTTCTTT. Its protein product is CASSVEEGTEAFF. The gene calls are TRBV9 and TRBJ1-1; D is ambiguous. Trimming pared 0 bases from V and 5 bases from J, leaving 8 bases between. Germline values: CDR1 SGDLS, CDR2 YYNGEE. The CDR3 loop spans 13 amino acids.

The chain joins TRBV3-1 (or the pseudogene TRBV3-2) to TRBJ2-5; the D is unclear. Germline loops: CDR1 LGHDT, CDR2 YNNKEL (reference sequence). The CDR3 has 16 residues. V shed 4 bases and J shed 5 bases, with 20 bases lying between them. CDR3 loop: CASSRKYPISSETQYF. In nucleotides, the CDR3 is TGTGCCAGCAGCCGTAAATATCCCATTTCCTCTGAGACCCAGTACTTC.

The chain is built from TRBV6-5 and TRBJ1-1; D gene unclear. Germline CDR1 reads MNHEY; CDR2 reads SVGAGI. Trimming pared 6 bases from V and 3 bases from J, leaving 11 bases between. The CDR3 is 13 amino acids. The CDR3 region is CASSNNRDTEAFF. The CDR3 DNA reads TGTGCCAGCAGCAATAACCGGGACACTGAAGCTTTCTTT.

DNA for the CDR3: TGTGCCACCAGCATTTTGAATGAGCAGTTCTTC. Its protein product is CATSILNEQFF. The chain has TRBV6-5 and TRBJ2-1; unclear D gene. The CDR3 contains 11 residues. In germline, CDR1 is MNHEY, CDR2 SVGAGI. Trimming left V 10 bases short and J 7 bases short, with 11 bases between.

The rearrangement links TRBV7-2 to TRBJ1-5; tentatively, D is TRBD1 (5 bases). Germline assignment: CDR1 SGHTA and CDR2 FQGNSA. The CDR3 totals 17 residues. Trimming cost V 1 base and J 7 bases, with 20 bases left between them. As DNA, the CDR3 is TGTGCCAGCAGCTTAGTCTCGATGAAAACAGGCCAGCAGCCCCAGCATTTT. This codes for CASSLVSMKTGQQPQHF.

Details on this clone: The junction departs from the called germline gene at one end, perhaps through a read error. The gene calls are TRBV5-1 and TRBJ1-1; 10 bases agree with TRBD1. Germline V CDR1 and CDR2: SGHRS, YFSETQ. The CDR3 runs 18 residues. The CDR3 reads CASSLAGTGVYTNTKAFF. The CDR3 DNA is TGCGCCAGCAGCTTGGCAGGGACAGGGGTTTATACGAACACTAAAGCTTTCTTT.

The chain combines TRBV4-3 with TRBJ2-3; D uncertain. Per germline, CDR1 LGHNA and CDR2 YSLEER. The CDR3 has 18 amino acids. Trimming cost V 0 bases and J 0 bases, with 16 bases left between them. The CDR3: CASSQEFPGPTSTDTQYF. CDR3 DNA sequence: TGCGCCAGCAGCCAAGAATTTCCGGGTCCTACTAGCACAGATACGCAGTATTTT.

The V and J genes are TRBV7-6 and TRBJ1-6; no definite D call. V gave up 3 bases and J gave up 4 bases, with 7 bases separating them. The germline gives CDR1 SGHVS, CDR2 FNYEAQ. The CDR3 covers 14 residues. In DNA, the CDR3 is TGTGCCAGCAGCTTCACGTATTATAATTCACCCCTCCACTTT. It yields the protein CASSFTYYNSPLHF.

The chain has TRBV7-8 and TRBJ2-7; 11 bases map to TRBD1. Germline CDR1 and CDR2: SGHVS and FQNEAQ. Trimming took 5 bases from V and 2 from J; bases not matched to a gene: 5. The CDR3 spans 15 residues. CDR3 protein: CASSSRDRGAYEQYF. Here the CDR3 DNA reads TGTGCCAGCAGCAGCCGGGACAGGGGGGCCTACGAGCAGTACTTC.

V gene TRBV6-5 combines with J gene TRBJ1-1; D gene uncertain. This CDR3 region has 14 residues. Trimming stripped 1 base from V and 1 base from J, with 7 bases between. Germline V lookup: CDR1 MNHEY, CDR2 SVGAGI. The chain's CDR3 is CASSYYGENTEAFF. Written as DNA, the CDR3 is TGTGCCAGCAGTTACTATGGGGAGAACACTGAAGCTTTCTTT.

Written as DNA, the CDR3 is TGCGCCAGCAGCCATAATAAGGAGGGCAATCAGCCCCAGCATTTT. The encoded protein is CASSHNKEGNQPQHF. V usage is TRBV4-1 and J usage is TRBJ1-5; D is unresolved. Germline V CDR1 and CDR2: MGHRA, YSYEKL. The CDR3 loop spans 15 amino acids. Trimming took off 3 bases at V and 2 bases at J, with 11 bases between the two ends.

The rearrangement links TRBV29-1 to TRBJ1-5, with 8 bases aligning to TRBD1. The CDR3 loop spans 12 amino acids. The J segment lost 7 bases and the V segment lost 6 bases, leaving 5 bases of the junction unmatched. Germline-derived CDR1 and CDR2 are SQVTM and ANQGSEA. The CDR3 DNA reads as TGCAGCGTAGGGACAGGTAAGCAGCCCCAGCATTTT. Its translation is CSVGTGKQPQHF.

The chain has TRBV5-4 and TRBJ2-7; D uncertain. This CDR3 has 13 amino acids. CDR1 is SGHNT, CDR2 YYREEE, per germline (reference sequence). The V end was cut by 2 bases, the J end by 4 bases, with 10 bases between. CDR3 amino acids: CASSFASPYEQYF. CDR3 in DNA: TGTGCCAGCAGCTTCGCGTCCCCATACGAGCAGTACTTC.